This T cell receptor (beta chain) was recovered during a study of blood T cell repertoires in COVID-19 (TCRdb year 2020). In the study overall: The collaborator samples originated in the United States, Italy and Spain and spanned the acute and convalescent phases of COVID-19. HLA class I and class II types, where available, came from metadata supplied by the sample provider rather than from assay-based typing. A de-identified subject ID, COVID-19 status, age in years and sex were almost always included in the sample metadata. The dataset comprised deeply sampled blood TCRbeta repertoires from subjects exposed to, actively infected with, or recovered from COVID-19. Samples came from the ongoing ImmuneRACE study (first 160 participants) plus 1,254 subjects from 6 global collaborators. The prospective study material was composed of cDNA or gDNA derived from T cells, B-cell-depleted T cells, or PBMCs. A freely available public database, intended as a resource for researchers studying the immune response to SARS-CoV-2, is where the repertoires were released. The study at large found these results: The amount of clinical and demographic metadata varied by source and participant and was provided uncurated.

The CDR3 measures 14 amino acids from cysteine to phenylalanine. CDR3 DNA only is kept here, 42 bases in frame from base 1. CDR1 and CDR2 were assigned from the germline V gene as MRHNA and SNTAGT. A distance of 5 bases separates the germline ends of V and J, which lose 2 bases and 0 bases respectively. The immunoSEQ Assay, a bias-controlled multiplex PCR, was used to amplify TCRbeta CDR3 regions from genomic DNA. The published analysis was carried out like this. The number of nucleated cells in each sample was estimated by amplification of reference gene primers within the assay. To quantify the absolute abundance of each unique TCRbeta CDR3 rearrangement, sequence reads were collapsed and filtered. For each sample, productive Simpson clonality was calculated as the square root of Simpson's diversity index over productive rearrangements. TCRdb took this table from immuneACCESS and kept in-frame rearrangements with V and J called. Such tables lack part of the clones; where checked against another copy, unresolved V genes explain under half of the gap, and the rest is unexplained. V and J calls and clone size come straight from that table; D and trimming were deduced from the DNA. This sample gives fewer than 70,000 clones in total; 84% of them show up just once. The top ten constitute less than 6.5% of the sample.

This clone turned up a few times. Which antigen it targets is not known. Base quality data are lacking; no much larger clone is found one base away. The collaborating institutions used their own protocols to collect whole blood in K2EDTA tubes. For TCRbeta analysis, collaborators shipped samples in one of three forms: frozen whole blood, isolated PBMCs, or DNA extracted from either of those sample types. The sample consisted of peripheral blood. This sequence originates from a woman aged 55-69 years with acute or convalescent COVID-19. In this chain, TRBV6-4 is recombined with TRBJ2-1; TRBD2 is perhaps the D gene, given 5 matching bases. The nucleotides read TGTGCCAGCAGTGACGGGAGCTCCTACAATGAGCAGTTCTTC. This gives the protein CASSDGSSYNEQFF.